The clone carrying this T cell receptor beta chain showed up many times. Its target is unknown. Amplified material comprised TCR beta CDR3 regions derived from RNA transcripts. HTBI-primed RT-PCR formed the first round, and a multiplex PCR formed the second. TCRdb re-analysed the multiplex PCR reads in MiXCR, keeping a single row per CDR3 protein. Here the sample spans about 480,000 distinct CDR3 sequences, 13% to 15% being singletons. This sample stems from a study of Graves' ophthalmopathy and Graves' hyperthyroidism. Findings and limits, study-wide: Distinction of ophthalmopathy from stable hyperthyroidism by a 13-signature model reached roughly 88% sensitivity and 70% to 83% specificity. Clonotypes were expanded in thyroid at above 0.001 frequency, and most also appeared in blood.

The CDR3 is made up of 16 amino acids. The germline V gene encodes CDR1 MNHEY and CDR2 SVGAGI. Trimming cost V 0 bases and J 3 bases; bases outside gene matches: 7. If patients had other autoimmune diseases, uncontrolled infections, pregnancy or lactation, they were excluded. The diagnosis combined clinical symptoms, thyroxine, TRAb, thyroid ultrasound and orbital computed tomography scans. Material for sequencing was blood. This chain links TRBV6-5 with TRBJ1-2; TRBD1 agrees at 7 bases. The receptor was derived from a woman in her 30s with Graves' ophthalmopathy. The CDR3 bases are TGTGCCAGCAGTTACTCGGCTACAGGGGAGGACTATGGCTACACCTTC. As protein: CASSYSATGEDYGYTF.